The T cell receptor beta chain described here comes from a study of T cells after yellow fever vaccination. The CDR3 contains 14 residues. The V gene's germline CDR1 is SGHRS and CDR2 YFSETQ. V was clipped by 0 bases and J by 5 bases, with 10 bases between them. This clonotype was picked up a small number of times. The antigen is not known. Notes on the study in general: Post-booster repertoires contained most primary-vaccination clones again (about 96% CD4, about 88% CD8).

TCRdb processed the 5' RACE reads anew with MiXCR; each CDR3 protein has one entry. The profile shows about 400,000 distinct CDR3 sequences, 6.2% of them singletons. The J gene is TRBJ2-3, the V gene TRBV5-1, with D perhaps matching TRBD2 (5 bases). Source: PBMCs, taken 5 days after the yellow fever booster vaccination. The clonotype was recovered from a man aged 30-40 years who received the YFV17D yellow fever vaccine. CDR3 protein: CASSLDGVGDTQYF. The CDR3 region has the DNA TGCGCCAGCAGCTTGGACGGGGTTGGAGATACGCAGTATTTT.